Presented here are 12 T cell receptor beta chains from one specimen sequenced in a study of T cell responses to AZD1222 COVID-19 vaccine. This table comes from immunoSEQ multiplex PCR, and its TCRdb copy is limited to in-frame clones, with some not included. The data hold 100,000 to 150,000 clones, with 93% observed a single time. The source was peripheral blood, collected on day 0 of AZD1222 vaccination. All receptors derive from an adult in good health.

This chain joins TRBV19 and TRBJ2-2; tentative D call: TRBD1 (5 bases). There are 13 residues in the CDR3. The V gene lost 11 bases and the J gene lost 3 bases, with 13 bases spanning the gap. Germline assignment: CDR1 LNHDA and CDR2 SQIVND (reference sequence). CDR3 DNA sequence: TGTGCCGCTCAGGGTTCGGACACCGGGGAGCTGTTTTTT. This encodes CAAQGSDTGELFF.

The chain carries TRBV13 and TRBJ1-1, with D perhaps matching TRBD1 (5 bases). Trimming removed 6 bases at V and 6 bases at J, with 14 bases between. The CDR3 sequence is 13 residues long. CDR1 and CDR2 from the germline V gene are PRHDT and FYEKMQ (reference sequence). The CDR3 DNA reads TGTGCCAGCAGACCTCGGGGCGCCGCTGAAGCTTTCTTT. Protein product: CASRPRGAAEAFF.

The chain joins TRBV6-5 to TRBJ1-1, with TRBD1 as a possible D gene (5 bases). The ends were cut back, 8 bases at V and 0 bases at J, with 10 bases in the middle. The CDR3 is 13 residues long. Looked up from germline, CDR1 is MNHEY and CDR2 is SVGAGI. CDR3 amino acids: CASSVGVNTEAFF. The CDR3 nucleotides read TGTGCCAGCTCAGTGGGGGTGAACACTGAAGCTTTCTTT.

The CDR3 sequence: CASSYGETYNEQFF. CDR3 sequence (DNA): TGTGCCAGCAGTTACGGGGAGACATACAATGAGCAGTTCTTC. The chain joins TRBV6-5 to TRBJ2-1; possibly TRBD2 for D (5 bases). The V gene lost 2 bases and the J gene lost 4 bases, with 9 bases spanning the gap. This CDR3 has 14 amino acids. The germline CDR1 and CDR2 sequences are MNHEY and SVGAGI.

The chain recombines TRBV21-1 with TRBJ1-1; the table's D call of TRBD1 was not tested on the DNA. TRBV21-1 counts as a pseudogene. The CDR3 contains 13 residues. CDR3 sequence reads: CASSRRQGTEAFF. CDR3 bases: TGTGCCAGCAGCAGAAGACAGGGAACCGAAGCTTTCTTT.

V and J are TRBV6-5 and TRBJ2-2; 12 nucleotides match TRBD2. J gave up 7 bases and V 6 bases, and 6 bases lay outside the gene matches. Germline V lookup: CDR1 MNHEY, CDR2 SVGAGI. The CDR3 spans 15 residues. CDR3 in DNA: TGTGCCAGCAGCCTAGCGGGAGGGCCGGACGGGGAGCTGTTTTTT. It is translated as CASSLAGGPDGELFF.

The table lists this clone with a count of one. CDR3 amino acids: CASSIGRAYEQYF. CDR3 nucleotide sequence: TGTGCCAGTAGTATAGGCCGAGCCTACGAGCAGTACTTC. The J gene is TRBJ2-7, the V gene TRBV19; no clear D gene. Germline CDR1 reads LNHDA; CDR2 reads SQIVND (reference sequence). V lost 1 base and J 2 bases, leaving 6 bases between the germline ends. The CDR3 sequence is 13 residues long.

For the CDR3, the DNA is TGTGCCAGCAGCTTAGACGTGAACACTGAAGCTTTCTTT. Protein: CASSLDVNTEAFF. The chain couples TRBV11-2 to TRBJ1-1; D ambiguous. The V gene lost 0 bases and the J gene lost 0 bases, with 2 bases spanning the gap. This CDR3 spans 13 amino acids. Germline assignment: CDR1 SGHAT and CDR2 FQNNGV.

This CDR3 is CASRGPGTEAFF. Here the CDR3 DNA reads TGTGCCAGCAGGGGGCCTGGCACTGAAGCTTTCTTT. This chain uses TRBV19 with TRBJ1-1, with 8 nucleotides matching TRBD1. The CDR3 consists of 12 residues. V was pared by 9 bases and J by 4 bases, with 4 bases of the junction left unmatched. Germline lookup yields CDR1 LNHDA and CDR2 SQIVND (reference sequence).

The V and J genes are TRBV4-1 and TRBJ2-7, with 12 nucleotides matching TRBD2. Per germline, CDR1 MGHRA and CDR2 YSYEKL. The CDR3 has 14 residues. The ends lost 4 bases at V and 5 bases at J; junction bases unmatched: 3. The CDR3 coding sequence is TGCGCCAGCAGCCGCCGACTAGCGGGGGACGAGCAGTACTTC. This codes for CASSRRLAGDEQYF.

The V gene is TRBV5-1, the J gene TRBJ1-3; D possibly corresponds to TRBD1 (5 bases). This CDR3 is built from 16 residues. The V end lost 0 bases, the J end lost 4 bases, and 14 bases lay between the germline ends. From germline, CDR1 is SGHRS and CDR2 YFSETQ. CDR3 amino acids: CASSLVSAGYGNTIYF. In DNA form, the CDR3 reads TGCGCCAGCAGCTTGGTTTCGGCAGGGTACGGAAACACCATATATTTT. The whole variable domain, remainder taken from reference TRBV5-1 and TRBJ1-3, is KAGVTQTPRYLIKTRGQQVTLSCSPISGHRSVSWYQQTPGQGLQFLFEYFSETQRNKGNFPGRFSGRQFSNSRSEMNVSTLELGDSALYLCASSLVSAGYGNTIYFGEGSWLTVV.

The J gene is TRBJ2-1, the V gene TRBV10-3; D is unclear. The CDR3 runs to 13 residues. Germline V gene sequence: CDR1 ENHRY, CDR2 SYGVKD. Trimming removed 5 bases from V and 3 bases from J, with 8 bases in between. The CDR3 here is CAISQKDYNEQFF. The DNA for the CDR3 is TGTGCCATCAGTCAAAAGGACTACAATGAGCAGTTCTTC.